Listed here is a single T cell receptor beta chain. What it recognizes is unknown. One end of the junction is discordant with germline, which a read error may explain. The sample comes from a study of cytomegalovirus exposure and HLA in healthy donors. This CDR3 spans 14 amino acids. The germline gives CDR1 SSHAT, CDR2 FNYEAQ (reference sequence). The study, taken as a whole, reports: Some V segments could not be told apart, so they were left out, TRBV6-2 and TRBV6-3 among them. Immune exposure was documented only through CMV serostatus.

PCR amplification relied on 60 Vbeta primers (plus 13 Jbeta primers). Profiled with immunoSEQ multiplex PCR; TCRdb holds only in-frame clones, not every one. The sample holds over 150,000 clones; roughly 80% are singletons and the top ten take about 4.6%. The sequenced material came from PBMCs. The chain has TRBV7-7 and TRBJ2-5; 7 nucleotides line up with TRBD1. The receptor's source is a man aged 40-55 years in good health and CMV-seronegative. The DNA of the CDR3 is TGTGCTAGCAGCCTCGGGACAGCACAAGAGACCCAGTACTTC. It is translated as CASSLGTAQETQYF.